A single sample is the source of the 17 T cell receptor beta chains below, sequenced in a study of early T cells in non-severe SARS-CoV-2 infection. Each CDR3 protein gets one entry after TCRdb re-called the 5' RACE reads with MiXCR. The sample consists of more than 85,000 distinct CDR3 sequences, approximately 17% of them appearing once. Material: whole blood, obtained at baseline. The origin of the receptors is an adult who was a healthcare worker with PCR-confirmed SARS-CoV-2 infection or an uninfected control (not recorded which).

J is TRBJ2-7 and V is TRBV5-1; 9 bases line up with TRBD2. The CDR3 has 15 residues. In germline, CDR1 is SGHRS, CDR2 YFSETQ. V was pared by 4 bases and J by 3 bases, with 8 bases of the junction left unmatched. CDR3 region: CASSMGLAEGYEQYF. The CDR3 coding sequence is TGCGCCAGCAGCATGGGACTAGCCGAAGGCTACGAGCAGTACTTC.

V usage is TRBV7-9 and J usage is TRBJ2-1; D is perhaps TRBD1 (6 bases). Trimming stripped 5 bases from V and 3 bases from J, with 11 bases between. The CDR3 loop spans 14 amino acids. The germline V gene has CDR1 SEHNR and CDR2 FQNEAQ (reference sequence). The CDR3 here is CASSPTGLYNEQFF. CDR3 DNA sequence: TGTGCCAGCAGCCCGACAGGACTCTACAATGAGCAGTTCTTC.

The chain uses TRBV5-1 and TRBJ1-2; D might be TRBD1 (5 bases). CDR3 length: 16 residues. Germline CDR1 is SGHRS and CDR2 is YFSETQ. V was cut by 0 bases and J by 3 bases, with 15 bases left in between. The CDR3 sequence: CASSLVSLGQHYGYTF. The CDR3 DNA sequence: TGCGCCAGCAGCTTGGTGTCTCTGGGGCAGCACTATGGCTACACCTTC. Together with reference TRBV5-1 and TRBJ1-2, the CDR3 gives the full variable domain: KAGVTQTPRYLIKTRGQQVTLSCSPISGHRSVSWYQQTPGQGLQFLFEYFSETQRNKGNFPGRFSGRQFSNSRSEMNVSTLELGDSALYLCASSLVSLGQHYGYTFGSGTRLTVV.

CDR3 loop: CASSQDRSTSSTDTQYF. DNA for the CDR3: TGCGCCAGCAGCCAAGATAGGTCAACCTCTAGCACAGATACGCAGTATTTT. The V gene is TRBV4-1, the J gene TRBJ2-3, with D unresolved. The V end lost 0 bases, the J end lost 0 bases, and 13 bases lay between the germline ends. The CDR3 has 17 residues. The germline V gene has CDR1 MGHRA and CDR2 YSYEKL.

This clonotype was seen only a few times. CDR3 in amino acids: CASSLEWRPTYNEQFF. In DNA, the CDR3 is TGTGCCAGCAGCTTAGAATGGCGGCCCACCTACAATGAGCAGTTCTTC. The chain links TRBV7-6 to TRBJ2-1, with D unclear. This CDR3 region has 16 residues. CDR1 is SGHVS and CDR2 is FNYEAQ in the germline V gene. V was trimmed by 1 base and J by 2 bases, leaving 12 bases between them.

This chain links TRBV12-3 or TRBV12-4 with TRBJ2-5; D might be TRBD2 (5 bases). V lost 6 bases and J 7 bases, leaving 15 bases between the germline ends. This CDR3 comprises 13 residues. The CDR3 spells CASSRTSDGTQYF. CDR3 nucleotides: TGTGCCAGCAGCCGAACTAGTGATGGGACCCAGTACTTC.

The rearrangement joins TRBV6-5 to TRBJ1-1; a weak D match, TRBD1 (5 bases). The CDR3 contains 12 residues. V lost 3 bases and J 9 bases, leaving 11 bases between the germline ends. Per the germline V gene, CDR1 is MNHEY and CDR2 is SVGAGI. CDR3 residues: CASSYDSGKAFF. In DNA, the CDR3 is TGTGCCAGCAGTTATGATTCAGGGAAAGCTTTCTTT.

This chain connects TRBV20-1 to TRBJ1-1; D unresolved. Germline CDR1 and CDR2: DFQATT and SNEGSKA (reference sequence). Trimming removed 2 bases from V and 14 bases from J, with 9 bases in between. The CDR3 is made up of 9 amino acids. The CDR3 DNA sequence: TGCAGTGCTAGAATTGCGACCTTCTTT. This codes for CSARIATFF.

This chain joins TRBV12-3 or TRBV12-4 and TRBJ2-4, with a possible D match to TRBD2 (5 bases). This CDR3 contains 14 residues. Trimming cost V 6 bases and J 5 bases, with 14 bases left between them. CDR3 in DNA: TGTGCCAGCAGACGAGGGTATCAGGAAAACATTCAGTACTTC. Encoded protein: CASRRGYQENIQYF.

This clonotype turned up a few times. The rearrangement joins TRBV15 to TRBJ2-7; TRBD1 might be the D (5 bases). Trimming pared 0 bases from V and 1 base from J, leaving 7 bases between. This CDR3 has 14 residues. From germline, CDR1 is LNHNV and CDR2 YYDKDF (reference sequence). Here the CDR3 DNA reads TGTGCCACCAGCAGAGAGACAGTATCCTACGAGCAGTACTTC. Translating it yields CATSRETVSYEQYF. Variable domain in full (rest from reference TRBV15 and TRBJ2-7): DAMVIQNPRYQVTQFGKPVTLSCSQTLNHNVMYWYQQKSSQAPKLLFHYYDKDFNNEADTPDNFQSRRPNTSFCFLDIRSPGLGDTAMYLCATSRETVSYEQYFGPGTRLTVT.

This rearrangement joins TRBV28 to TRBJ2-4, with D uncertain. Germline CDR1 reads MDHEN; CDR2 reads SYDVKM. The CDR3 covers 12 residues. Trimming pared 4 bases from V and 6 bases from J, leaving 7 bases between. CDR3 region: CASSSIANIQYF. CDR3 sequence (DNA): TGTGCCAGCAGTTCTATTGCAAACATTCAGTACTTC.

This clonotype was picked up a small number of times. The chain combines TRBV12-3 or TRBV12-4 with TRBJ2-1; TRBD2 aligns across 8 bases. This CDR3 has 15 amino acids. Losses at the gene ends were 7 bases for V and 6 bases for J; bases not matched to a gene: 11. In nucleotides, the CDR3 is TGTGCCAGCACCCCCCAAGCGGGAGTAGGCAATGAGCAGTTCTTC. Residues: CASTPQAGVGNEQFF.

This sequence joins TRBV20-1 and TRBJ2-7, with 8 bases that match TRBD2. The CDR3 is made up of 13 amino acids. Per the germline V gene, CDR1 is DFQATT and CDR2 is SNEGSKA (reference sequence). J was trimmed by 3 bases and V by 3 bases; bases with no gene match: 4. The CDR3 DNA reads TGCAGTGCTAGCGGGGGGGCGGACTACGAGCAGTACTTC. This encodes CSASGGADYEQYF.

This clonotype was counted between two and nine times. This chain joins TRBV20-1 and TRBJ2-1, with 8 positions matching TRBD2. The germline CDR1 and CDR2 sequences are DFQATT and SNEGSKA (reference sequence). This CDR3 is 14 amino acids long. After removal of 3 bases from V and 4 bases from J, the junction contained 5 bases not matched to a gene. The DNA of the CDR3 is TGCAGTGCTAGTAAGCTAGCGGGTTACAATGAGCAGTTCTTC. Residues: CSASKLAGYNEQFF.

This clonotype has only a few counts. The rearrangement links TRBV9 to TRBJ1-2; no clear D. Trimming removed 0 bases at V and 3 bases at J, with 18 bases between. The CDR3 is made up of 17 amino acids. Germline CDR1 reads SGDLS; CDR2 reads YYNGEE. CDR3: CASSVGGAERSHYGYTF. The CDR3 DNA is TGTGCCAGCAGCGTAGGGGGAGCTGAGAGGTCCCACTATGGCTACACCTTC.

The CDR3 DNA reads TGTGCCAGCACCCTAGGGCCTACAGATACGCAGTATTTT. It specifies CASTLGPTDTQYF. The chain uses TRBV28 and TRBJ2-3; D remains ambiguous. The CDR3 sequence is 13 residues long. Germline CDR1 and CDR2: MDHEN and SYDVKM. Trimming took 7 bases from V and 3 from J, leaving 11 bases between them.

V is TRBV14 and J is TRBJ2-1; the D gene is possibly TRBD2 (5 bases). Germline V gene data show CDR1 as SGHDN and CDR2 as FVKESK. This CDR3 has 11 amino acids. Trimming stripped 4 bases from V and 7 bases from J, with 5 bases between. The CDR3, as DNA: TGTGCCAGCAGCCCGGGAAATGAGCAGTTCTTC. Translating gives CASSPGNEQFF.